This is a list of T cell receptor beta chains from one sample in a study of T cell responses to AZD1222 COVID-19 vaccine. The repertoire was sequenced with immunoSEQ multiplex PCR; TCRdb's copy has only in-frame clones and lacks some. The data contain roughly 110,000 clones, about nine tenths of them singletons. This material consisted of peripheral blood, taken 28 days after the second AZD1222 dose. These receptors were obtained from an adult who received the AZD1222 COVID-19 vaccine. Both conserved end residues are part of each CDR3. Fields, in order: J gene, V gene, CDR3 protein.

J: TRBJ2-1
V: TRBV7-3
CDR3: CASKESTPLYNEQFF

J: TRBJ2-7
V: TRBV27
CDR3: CASSPQRVPYEQYF

J: TRBJ2-3
V: TRBV2
CDR3: CAKGTSGAVPTQYF

J: TRBJ2-6
V: TRBV6-5
CDR3: CATVPSGANVLTF

J: TRBJ2-5
V: TRBV27
CDR3: CASASGTGSRETQYF

J: TRBJ2-7
V: TRBV7-2
CDR3: CASSFSVLSSYEQYF

J: TRBJ2-7
V: TRBV7-9
CDR3: CASSLLAGASSYEQYF

J: TRBJ1-4
V: TRBV2
CDR3: CASTPAGLANEKLFF

J: TRBJ2-1
V: TRBV6-4
CDR3: CASSPSGGHNEQFF

J: TRBJ1-2
V: TRBV6-2/TRBV6-3
CDR3: CASSSQDAGGANYGYTF

J: TRBJ2-7
V: TRBV6-5
CDR3: CASSYYEQYF

J: TRBJ2-7
V: TRBV7-2
CDR3: CASSLGGLQYF

J: TRBJ2-3
V: TRBV6-5
CDR3: CASSYSRPSTDTQYF

J: TRBJ1-2
V: TRBV5-1
CDR3: CASTPDRAGYGYTF

J: TRBJ1-2
V: TRBV2
CDR3: CASSTEYGYTF

J: TRBJ1-6
V: TRBV4-1
CDR3: CASSQDGGQRSYNSPLHF

J: TRBJ2-7
V: TRBV6-2/TRBV6-3
CDR3: CASSYSDSSAYEQYF

J: TRBJ2-5
V: TRBV14
CDR3: CASSLDRDHGTETQYF

J: TRBJ2-7
V: TRBV9
CDR3: CASSVGTRDYEQYF

J: TRBJ1-2
V: TRBV7-9
CDR3: CASSPTGGESGGYTF

J: TRBJ2-7
V: TRBV23-1
CDR3: CASSHRYEQYF

J: TRBJ1-5
V: TRBV12-3/TRBV12-4
CDR3: CASTQGHQPQHF

J: TRBJ1-6
V: TRBV7-2
CDR3: CASSLNRGPRSPLHF

J: TRBJ2-3
V: TRBV6-1
CDR3: CASSELLSTDTQYF